The text below deals with one T cell receptor (beta chain). The junction does not match germline at one end; this may be a read error. The CDR3 runs to 14 residues. CDR1 is SGDLS, CDR2 YYNGEE, per germline. This sample was included in a study of blood T cells in healthy people across ages. It was with a sample-barcoded 5' primer and a J-beta primer mix that a second PCR of roughly 7 to 12 cycles was run. A single record per CDR3 protein comes from TCRdb applying MiXCR to the 5' RACE reads. The table includes hundreds of thousands of distinct CDR3 sequences, around 43% detected once. Sequenced: blood. The clonotype comes from a man aged 60 to 69 in good health. The V gene is TRBV9, the J gene TRBJ2-3, with D possibly called TRBD1 or TRBD2 (5 bases each). The CDR3 DNA sequence: TGTGCCAGCAGCGTAGTGGGGACCACAGATGCGCAGTATTTT. Its protein is CASSVVGTTDAQYF.